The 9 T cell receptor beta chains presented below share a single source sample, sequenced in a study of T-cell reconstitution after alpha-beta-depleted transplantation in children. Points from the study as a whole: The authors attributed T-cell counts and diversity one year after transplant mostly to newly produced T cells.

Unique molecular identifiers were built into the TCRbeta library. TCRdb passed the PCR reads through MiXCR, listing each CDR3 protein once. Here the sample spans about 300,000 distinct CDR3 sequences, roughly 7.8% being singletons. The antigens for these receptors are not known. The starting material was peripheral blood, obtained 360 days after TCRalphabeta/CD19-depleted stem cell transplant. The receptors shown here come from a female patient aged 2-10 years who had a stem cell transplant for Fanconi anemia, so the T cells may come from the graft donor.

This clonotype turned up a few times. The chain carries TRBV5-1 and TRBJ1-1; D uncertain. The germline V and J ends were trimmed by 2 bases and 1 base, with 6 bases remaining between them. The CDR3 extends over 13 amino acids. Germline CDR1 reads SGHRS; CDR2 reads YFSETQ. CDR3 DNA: TGCGCCAGCAGCTTCCAGGCGAACACTGAAGCTTTCTTT. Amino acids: CASSFQANTEAFF.

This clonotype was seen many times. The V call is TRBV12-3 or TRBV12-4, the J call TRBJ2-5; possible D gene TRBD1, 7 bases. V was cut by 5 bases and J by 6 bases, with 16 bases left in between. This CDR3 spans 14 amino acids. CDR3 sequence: CASSPQGGQQTQYF. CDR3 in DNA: TGTGCCAGCAGTCCCCAGGGGGGCCAGCAGACCCAGTACTTC.

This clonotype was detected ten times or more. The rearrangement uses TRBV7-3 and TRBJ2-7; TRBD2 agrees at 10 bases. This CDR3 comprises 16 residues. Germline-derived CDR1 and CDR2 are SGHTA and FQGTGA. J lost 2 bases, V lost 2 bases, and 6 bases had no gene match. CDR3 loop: CASSLDRGLATYEQYF. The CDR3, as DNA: TGTGCCAGCAGCTTAGATCGGGGACTAGCGACCTACGAGCAGTACTTC. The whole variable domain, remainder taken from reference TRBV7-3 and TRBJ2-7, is GAGVSQTPSNKVTEKGKYVELRCDPISGHTALYWYRQSLGQGPEFLIYFQGTGAADDSGLPNDRFFAVRPEGSVSTLKIQRTERGDSAVYLCASSLDRGLATYEQYFGPGTRLTVT.

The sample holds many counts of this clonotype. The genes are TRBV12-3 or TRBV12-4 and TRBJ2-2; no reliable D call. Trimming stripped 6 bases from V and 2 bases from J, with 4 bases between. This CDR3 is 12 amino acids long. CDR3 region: CASRPNTGELFF. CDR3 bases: TGTGCCAGCAGGCCAAACACCGGGGAGCTGTTTTTT.

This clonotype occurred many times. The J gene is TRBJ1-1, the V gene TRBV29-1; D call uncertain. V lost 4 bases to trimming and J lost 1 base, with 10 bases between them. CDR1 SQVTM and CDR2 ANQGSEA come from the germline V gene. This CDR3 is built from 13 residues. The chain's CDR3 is CSVVRTANTEAFF. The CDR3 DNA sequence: TGCAGCGTTGTTCGGACTGCGAACACTGAAGCTTTCTTT.

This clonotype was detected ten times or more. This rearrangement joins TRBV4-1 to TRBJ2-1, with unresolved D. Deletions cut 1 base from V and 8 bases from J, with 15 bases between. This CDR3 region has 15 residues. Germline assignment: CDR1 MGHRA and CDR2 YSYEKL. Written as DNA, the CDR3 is TGCGCCAGCAGCCAAGTAGGTTGGGAACTCGATGAGCAGTTCTTC. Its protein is CASSQVGWELDEQFF.

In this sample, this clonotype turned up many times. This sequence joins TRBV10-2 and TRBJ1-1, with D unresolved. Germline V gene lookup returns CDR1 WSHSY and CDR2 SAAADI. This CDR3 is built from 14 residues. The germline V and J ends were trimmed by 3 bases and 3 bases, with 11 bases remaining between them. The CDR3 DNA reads TGCGCCAGCAGTGATCCGGGTATGTACACTGAAGCTTTCTTT. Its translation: CASSDPGMYTEAFF.

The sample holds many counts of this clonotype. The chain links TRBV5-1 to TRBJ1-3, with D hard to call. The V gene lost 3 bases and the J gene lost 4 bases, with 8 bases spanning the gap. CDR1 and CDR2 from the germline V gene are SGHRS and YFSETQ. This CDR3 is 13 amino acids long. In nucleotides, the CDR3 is TGCGCCAGCAGCTCCGGACGCGGAAACACCATATATTTT. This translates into CASSSGRGNTIYF.

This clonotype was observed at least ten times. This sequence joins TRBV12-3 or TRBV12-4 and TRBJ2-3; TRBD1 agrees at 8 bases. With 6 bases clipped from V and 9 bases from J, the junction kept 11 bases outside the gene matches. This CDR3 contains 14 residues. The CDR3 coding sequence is TGTGCCAGCAGCCGAACCCAGACAGGGGAGACGCAGTATTTT. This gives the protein CASSRTQTGETQYF.